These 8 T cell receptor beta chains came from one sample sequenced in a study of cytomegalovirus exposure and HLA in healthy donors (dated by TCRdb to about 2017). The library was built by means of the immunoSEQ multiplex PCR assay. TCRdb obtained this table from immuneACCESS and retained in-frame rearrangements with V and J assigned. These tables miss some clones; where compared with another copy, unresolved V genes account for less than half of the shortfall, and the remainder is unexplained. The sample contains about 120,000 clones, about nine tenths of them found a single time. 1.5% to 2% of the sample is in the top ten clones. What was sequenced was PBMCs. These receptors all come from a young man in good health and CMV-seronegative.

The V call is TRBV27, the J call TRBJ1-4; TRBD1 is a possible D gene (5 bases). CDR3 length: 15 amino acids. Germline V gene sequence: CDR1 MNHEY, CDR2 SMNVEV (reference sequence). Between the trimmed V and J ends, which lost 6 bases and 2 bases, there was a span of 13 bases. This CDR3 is CASSRLGGTNEKLFF. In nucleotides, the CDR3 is TGTGCCAGCAGCCGCCTGGGGGGGACTAATGAAAAACTGTTTTTT. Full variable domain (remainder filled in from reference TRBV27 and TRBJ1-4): EAQVTQNPRYLITVTGKKLTVTCSQNMNHEYMSWYRQDPGLGLRQIYYSMNVEVTDKGDVPEGYKVSRKEKRNFPLILESPSPNQTSLYFCASSRLGGTNEKLFFGSGTQLSVL.

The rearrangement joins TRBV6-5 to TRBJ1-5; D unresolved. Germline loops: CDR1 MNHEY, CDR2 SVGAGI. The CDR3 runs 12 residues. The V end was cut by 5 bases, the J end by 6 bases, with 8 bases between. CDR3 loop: CASSPPGQPQHF. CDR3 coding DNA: TGTGCCAGCAGTCCCCCAGGTCAGCCCCAGCATTTT.

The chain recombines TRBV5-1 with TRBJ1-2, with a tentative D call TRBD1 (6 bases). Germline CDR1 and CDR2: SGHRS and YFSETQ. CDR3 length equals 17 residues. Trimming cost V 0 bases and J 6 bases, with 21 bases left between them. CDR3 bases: TGCGCCAGCAGCTTGGTCCCCTCTATCGGACAGAGAAATGGCTACACCTTC. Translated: CASSLVPSIGQRNGYTF. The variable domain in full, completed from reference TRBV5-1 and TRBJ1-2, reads KAGVTQTPRYLIKTRGQQVTLSCSPISGHRSVSWYQQTPGQGLQFLFEYFSETQRNKGNFPGRFSGRQFSNSRSEMNVSTLELGDSALYLCASSLVPSIGQRNGYTFGSGTRLTVV.

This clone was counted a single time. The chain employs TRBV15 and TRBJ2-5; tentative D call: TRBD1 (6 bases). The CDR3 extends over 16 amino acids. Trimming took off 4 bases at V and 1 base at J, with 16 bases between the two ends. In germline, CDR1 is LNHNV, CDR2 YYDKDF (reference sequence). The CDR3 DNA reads TGTGCCACCAGCAACCAGATGACAGGCCCCCAAGAGACCCAGTACTTC. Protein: CATSNQMTGPQETQYF.

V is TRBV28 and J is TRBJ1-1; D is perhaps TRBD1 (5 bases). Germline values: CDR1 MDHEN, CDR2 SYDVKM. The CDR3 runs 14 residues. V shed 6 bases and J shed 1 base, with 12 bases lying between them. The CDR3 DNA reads TGTGCCAGCAGACGGGCGGGGGGGAACACTGAAGCTTTCTTT. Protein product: CASRRAGGNTEAFF.

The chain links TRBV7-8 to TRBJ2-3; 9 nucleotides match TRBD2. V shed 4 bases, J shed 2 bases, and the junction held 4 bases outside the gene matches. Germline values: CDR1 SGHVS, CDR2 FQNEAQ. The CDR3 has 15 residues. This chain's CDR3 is CASSWTSEPTDTQYF. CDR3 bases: TGTGCCAGCAGCTGGACTAGCGAACCCACAGATACGCAGTATTTT.

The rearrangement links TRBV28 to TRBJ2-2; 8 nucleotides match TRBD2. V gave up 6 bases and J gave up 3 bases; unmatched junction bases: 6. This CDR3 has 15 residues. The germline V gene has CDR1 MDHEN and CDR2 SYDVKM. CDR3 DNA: TGTGCCAGCAGGCCGGGAGGGATGGACACCGGGGAGCTGTTTTTT. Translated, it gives CASRPGGMDTGELFF.

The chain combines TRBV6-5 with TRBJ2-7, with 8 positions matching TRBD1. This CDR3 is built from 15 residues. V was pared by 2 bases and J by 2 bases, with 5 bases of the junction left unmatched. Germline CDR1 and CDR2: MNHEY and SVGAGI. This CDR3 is CASSYATGATYEQYF. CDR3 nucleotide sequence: TGTGCCAGCAGTTACGCGACAGGGGCGACCTACGAGCAGTACTTC.